Detailed here is one T cell receptor beta chain. The antigen is not known. These data are taken from a study of post-analysis software for immune sequencing data. Germline V gives CDR1 SGHRS, CDR2 YFSETQ. V lost 4 bases and J lost 0, with 17 bases in between. The CDR3 covers 16 residues. Regarding the study as a whole: Controls showed lower frequencies than patients for 4 or 5 TRBV segments, and TRBV5-6, TRBV5-1 and TRBV20-1 were among these.

Researchers reported that TCR beta cDNA libraries carried unique molecular identifiers. TCRdb reprocessed the PCR reads with MiXCR, giving one entry per CDR3 protein. The sample contains 600,000 to 750,000 distinct CDR3 sequences, roughly three fifths of which appear only once. The specimen was blood. This sequence originates from a girl aged 2 to 9 with multiple sclerosis. This rearrangement joins TRBV5-1 to TRBJ2-7; TRBD2 might be the D (5 bases). The CDR3 DNA reads TGCGCCAGCAGCCTGAACGCGGGTGTAGGCTCCTACGAGCAGTACTTC. This translates into CASSLNAGVGSYEQYF.